This entry concerns a single TCR beta chain. Treatment defined: approximately 18 received Ad26.COV2.S at low or high dose, single or two shots; 5 received placebo; per-sample allocation not given. At day 63 after the first vaccine or placebo injection, samples were drawn. The repertoire was sequenced with immunoSEQ multiplex PCR; TCRdb's copy has only in-frame clones and lacks some. The sample shows about 350,000 clones, about 85% of them seen only once. This sample stems from a study of Ad26.COV2.S vaccination and SARS-CoV-2 variants. CDR1 is MNHEY, CDR2 SMNVEV, per germline (reference sequence). V lost 0 bases to trimming and J lost 0 bases; unmatched junction nucleotides: 5. The CDR3 runs to 16 residues.

The receptor comes from a person aged 18-65 years who received the Ad26.COV2.S COVID-19 vaccine or a placebo. The sequences come from peripheral blood, collected in a trial of Ad26.COV2.S vaccine versus placebo. V gene TRBV27 combines with J gene TRBJ2-7; 7 bases map to TRBD1. The CDR3, as DNA: TGTGCCAGCAGTTTATCGCCCGGGACAGACTCCTACGAGCAGTACTTC. Translation gives CASSLSPGTDSYEQYF.